The entry below gives a single TCR beta chain sequence along with its context. This CDR3 has 16 residues. The ends lost 5 bases at V and 5 bases at J; junction bases unmatched: 13. Germline loops: CDR1 LNHDA, CDR2 SQIVND (reference sequence). The sample is drawn from a study of blood T cell repertoires in COVID-19. Only in-frame clones appear in the TCRdb table, and some are missing; sequencing was by immunoSEQ multiplex PCR. Of over 20,000 clones listed, around nine tenths were seen once; the top ten hold roughly 10%. This sequence was found in a human donor in a cohort sampled during active COVID-19. The donor label of this sample is uncertain. Sequences were obtained from peripheral blood. This sequence joins TRBV19 and TRBJ2-5; 8 nucleotides align to TRBD2. The CDR3 is CASSRPRGTSDETQYF. The CDR3 DNA follows: TGTGCCAGTAGTCGTCCGAGGGGGACTAGTGACGAGACCCAGTACTTC. The variable domain in full, with the rest retrieved from reference TRBV19 and TRBJ2-5, is DGGITQSPKYLFRKEGQNVTLSCEQNLNHDAMYWYRQDPGQGLRLIYYSQIVNDFQKGDIAEGYSVSREKKESFPLTVTSAQKNPTAFYLCASSRPRGTSDETQYFGPGTRLLVL.